These 23 T cell receptor beta chains were sequenced from one sample in a study of cytomegalovirus exposure and HLA in healthy donors. The PCR was carried out with 60 Vbeta primers and 13 Jbeta primers. TCRdb keeps only in-frame clones here, not all; method: immunoSEQ multiplex PCR. Recorded for this sample: about 55,000 clones. Sequencing was carried out using PBMCs. These receptors originate from a man aged 50 to 59 in good health and CMV-seropositive.

This chain joins TRBV5-1 and TRBJ2-6; possibly TRBD1 for D (6 bases). V was pared by 4 bases and J by 0 bases, with 17 bases between. Per germline, CDR1 SGHRS and CDR2 YFSETQ. The CDR3 is made up of 18 amino acids. The CDR3 sequence is CASSPRNRASSGANVLTF. The CDR3 DNA sequence: TGCGCCAGCAGCCCCCGGAACAGGGCAAGCTCTGGGGCCAACGTCCTGACTTTC.

On this clone: The same CDR3 can be traced to other DNA sequences in this sample. V and J are TRBV7-2 and TRBJ1-5, with a weak D call TRBD1 (6 bases). V was shortened by 5 bases and J by 1 base, with 9 bases between the two germline ends. CDR1 and CDR2 (germline): SGHTA, FQGNSA. CDR3 length equals 14 residues. DNA of the CDR3: TGTGCCAGCAGCCAGGGGCAGAGCAATCAGCCCCAGCATTTT. This sequence encodes CASSQGQSNQPQHF.

The rearrangement uses TRBV19 and TRBJ1-2, with a weak D call TRBD1 (5 bases). The V end was cut by 6 bases, the J end by 0 bases, with 14 bases between. Looked up from germline, CDR1 is LNHDA and CDR2 is SQIVND (reference sequence). The CDR3 runs 15 residues. The CDR3: CASSPGGGANYGYTF. The CDR3 coding sequence is TGTGCCAGTAGCCCCGGGGGAGGGGCTAACTATGGCTACACCTTC. Together with reference TRBV19 and TRBJ1-2, the CDR3 gives the full variable domain: DGGITQSPKYLFRKEGQNVTLSCEQNLNHDAMYWYRQDPGQGLRLIYYSQIVNDFQKGDIAEGYSVSREKKESFPLTVTSAQKNPTAFYLCASSPGGGANYGYTFGSGTRLTVV.

The rearrangement uses TRBV6-5 and TRBJ1-3; D remains ambiguous. V gave up 7 bases and J gave up 0 bases, with 10 bases separating them. The CDR3 length is 14 residues. Germline V gene data show CDR1 as MNHEY and CDR2 as SVGAGI. CDR3 residues: CASTAGSSGNTIYF. Here the CDR3 DNA reads TGTGCCAGCACGGCCGGGTCCTCTGGAAACACCATATATTTT.

The chain links TRBV28 to TRBJ1-2; the D is unclear. V lost 7 bases and J lost 4, with 10 bases in between. Germline values: CDR1 MDHEN, CDR2 SYDVKM. The CDR3 consists of 12 residues. The CDR3 protein is CASKRTGYGYTF. The CDR3 nucleotides are TGTGCCAGCAAACGCACCGGCTATGGCTACACCTTC.

V is TRBV18 and J is TRBJ1-6, with 7 bases that match TRBD1. J gave up 5 bases and V 3 bases, and 4 bases lay outside the gene matches. Germline loops: CDR1 KGHSH, CDR2 LQKENI. This CDR3 is 15 amino acids long. Written as DNA, the CDR3 is TGTGCCAGCTCACCCGGGACAGCAAATAATTCACCCCTCCACTTT. Encoded protein: CASSPGTANNSPLHF.

This rearrangement joins TRBV4-3 to TRBJ1-2, with D unresolved. Germline lookup yields CDR1 LGHNA and CDR2 YSLEER. V lost 0 bases to trimming and J lost 4 bases, with 9 bases between them. The CDR3 length is 14 residues. CDR3 residues: CASSQDIGGYGYTF. In DNA, the CDR3 is TGCGCCAGCAGCCAAGATATTGGAGGCTATGGCTACACCTTC.

The rearrangement links TRBV6-5 to TRBJ2-7; 7 bases fit TRBD1. The germline gives CDR1 MNHEY, CDR2 SVGAGI. The CDR3 is 15 amino acids. Germline trimming cut 6 bases from V and 5 bases from J; bases unmatched to any gene: 13. CDR3 region: CASSPPGQSVHEQYF. CDR3 nucleotides: TGTGCCAGCAGCCCCCCGGGACAGTCTGTCCACGAGCAGTACTTC.

The chain is built from TRBV9 and TRBJ1-2, with 9 bases fitting TRBD1. V lost 0 bases to trimming and J lost 4 bases; unmatched junction nucleotides: 4. This CDR3 comprises 15 residues. From germline, CDR1 is SGDLS and CDR2 YYNGEE. CDR3 sequence: CASSVGTGAIYGYTF. CDR3 coding DNA: TGTGCCAGCAGCGTAGGGACAGGGGCGATCTATGGCTACACCTTC. The whole variable domain, filled in from reference TRBV9 and TRBJ1-2, reads DSGVTQTPKHLITATGQRVTLRCSPRSGDLSVYWYQQSLDQGLQFLIQYYNGEERAKGNILERFSAQQFPDLHSELNLSSLELGDSALYFCASSVGTGAIYGYTFGSGTRLTVV.

The V gene is TRBV7-9, the J gene TRBJ2-3; D possibly corresponds to TRBD2 (5 bases). The CDR3 loop spans 14 amino acids. Germline values: CDR1 SEHNR, CDR2 FQNEAQ (reference sequence). Trimming pared 2 bases from V and 6 bases from J, leaving 12 bases between. The CDR3 DNA sequence: TGTGCCAGCAGCTTACGGGGAGAGGAGGATACGCAGTATTTT. Translated: CASSLRGEEDTQYF.

The V call is TRBV4-3, the J call TRBJ1-6; D gene unclear. The CDR3 loop spans 15 amino acids. The V gene's germline CDR1 is LGHNA and CDR2 YSLEER. V was trimmed by 1 base and J by 0 bases, leaving 4 bases between them. The chain's CDR3 is CASSQAFSYNSPLHF. The CDR3 DNA reads TGCGCCAGCAGCCAAGCATTCTCCTATAATTCACCCCTCCACTTT.

J is TRBJ2-3 and V is TRBV7-2; TRBD2 is a possible D gene (6 bases). CDR1 is SGHTA and CDR2 is FQGNSA in the germline V gene. The CDR3 consists of 16 residues. V lost 7 bases and J 4 bases, leaving 21 bases between the germline ends. The chain's CDR3 is CASTRRLGGVADTQYF. The CDR3 DNA follows: TGTGCCAGCACCCGGCGGCTCGGCGGGGTTGCAGATACGCAGTATTTT.

V gene TRBV11-1 combines with J gene TRBJ1-1, with 8 bases lining up with TRBD1. This CDR3 has 14 residues. V gave up 4 bases and J gave up 8 bases; unmatched junction bases: 9. CDR1 is SGHAT, CDR2 FQDESV, per germline (reference sequence). CDR3 in DNA: TGTGCCAGCAGCTCTATCTTCCGGGACAGGGAAGCTTTCTTT. Encoded protein: CASSSIFRDREAFF.

V gene TRBV28 combines with J gene TRBJ1-5, with D hard to call. This CDR3 has 15 residues. CDR1 and CDR2 (germline): MDHEN, SYDVKM. Trimming removed 4 bases at V and 2 bases at J, with 12 bases between. CDR3 bases: TGTGCCAGCAGTTCCCCCGACATTGGCAATCAGCCCCAGCATTTT. Its protein is CASSSPDIGNQPQHF. Complete variable domain (other parts from reference TRBV28 and TRBJ1-5): DVKVTQSSRYLVKRTGEKVFLECVQDMDHENMFWYRQDPGLGLRLIYFSYDVKMKEKGDIPEGYSVSREKKERFSLILESASTNQTSMYLCASSSPDIGNQPQHFGDGTRLSIL.

V is TRBV5-1 and J is TRBJ1-1, with 9 nucleotides matching TRBD1. The CDR3 is made up of 16 amino acids. V lost 0 bases and J lost 4; bases outside the gene matches: 7. The germline V gene has CDR1 SGHRS and CDR2 YFSETQ. CDR3 protein: CASSLVYRGRGTEAFF. The CDR3 nucleotides are TGCGCCAGCAGCTTGGTGTACAGGGGGCGAGGCACTGAAGCTTTCTTT. Variable domain in full (rest from reference TRBV5-1 and TRBJ1-1): KAGVTQTPRYLIKTRGQQVTLSCSPISGHRSVSWYQQTPGQGLQFLFEYFSETQRNKGNFPGRFSGRQFSNSRSEMNVSTLELGDSALYLCASSLVYRGRGTEAFFGQGTRLTVV.

This chain uses TRBV9 with TRBJ1-6; D might be TRBD1 (5 bases). The V and J ends lost 3 bases and 7 bases respectively, with 20 bases between them. Germline V CDR1 and CDR2: SGDLS, YYNGEE. The CDR3 spans 17 residues. CDR3 DNA sequence: TGTGCCAGCAGCGCATCCCCTCGGGGGGATTCCAATTCACCCCTCCACTTT. Its translation: CASSASPRGDSNSPLHF.

The chain combines TRBV19 with TRBJ1-6; 7 bases are a match to TRBD1. Germline CDR1 reads LNHDA; CDR2 reads SQIVND (reference sequence). After removal of 5 bases from V and 6 bases from J, the junction contained 7 bases not matched to a gene. The CDR3 has 15 residues. The CDR3 coding sequence is TGTGCCAGTAGTTCCAGGACAGGAGGTAATTCACCCCTCCACTTT. Its translation: CASSSRTGGNSPLHF.

J is TRBJ1-5 and V is TRBV15; D is undetermined. Germline CDR1 reads LNHNV; CDR2 reads YYDKDF (reference sequence). Trimming removed 3 bases from V and 2 bases from J, with 8 bases in between. This CDR3 is built from 14 residues. The chain's CDR3 is CATSRGVGNQPQHF. The CDR3 DNA is TGTGCCACCAGCAGGGGAGTAGGCAATCAGCCCCAGCATTTT.

The rearrangement links TRBV19 to TRBJ2-7; D remains ambiguous. Germline V CDR1 and CDR2: LNHDA, SQIVND (reference sequence). V lost 5 bases and J lost 4, with 6 bases in between. The CDR3 runs 11 residues. CDR3 region: CASSSGYEQYF. The DNA of the CDR3 is TGTGCCAGTAGTTCCGGGTACGAGCAGTACTTC.

This rearrangement joins TRBV5-1 to TRBJ2-5; a weak D match, TRBD1 (6 bases). Germline CDR1 SGHRS, CDR2 YFSETQ. This CDR3 region has 14 residues. Trimming left V 5 bases short and J 4 bases short, with 15 bases between. CDR3 coding DNA: TGCGCCAGCAGGCCGGACAGCCCCGGAGAGACCCAGTACTTC. This translates into CASRPDSPGETQYF.

The chain employs TRBV27 and TRBJ2-2, with TRBD2 identical over 7 bases. CDR3 size: 15 residues. Germline CDR1 MNHEY, CDR2 SMNVEV (reference sequence). V was clipped by 6 bases and J by 0 bases; unmatched bases: 4. DNA of the CDR3: TGTGCCAGCAGGCGAGCGGGGACGAACACCGGGGAGCTGTTTTTT. It specifies CASRRAGTNTGELFF.

The rearrangement joins TRBV7-2 to TRBJ2-1; perhaps TRBD2 as D (6 bases). The CDR3 loop spans 16 amino acids. The V end lost 0 bases, the J end lost 0 bases, and 9 bases lay between the germline ends. Germline-derived CDR1 and CDR2 are SGHTA and FQGNSA. The CDR3 loop is CASSLAYGSSYNEQFF. CDR3 in DNA: TGTGCCAGCAGCTTAGCGTACGGGAGCTCCTACAATGAGCAGTTCTTC.

The CDR3 loop is CASSYSAGGWEQYF. The DNA for the CDR3 is TGTGCCAGCAGTTACTCGGCTGGGGGCTGGGAGCAGTACTTC. J is TRBJ2-7 and V is TRBV6-5; TRBD1 might be the D (6 bases). Germline V gene lookup returns CDR1 MNHEY and CDR2 SVGAGI. CDR3 length: 14 amino acids. The germline V and J ends were trimmed by 0 bases and 7 bases, with 13 bases remaining between them.